This TCR beta chain is from a study of T cell responses to AZD1222 COVID-19 vaccine. The CDR3 spans 13 residues. CDR1 and CDR2 from the germline V gene are SGHDT and YYEEEE. V lost 3 bases to trimming and J lost 2 bases, with 8 bases between them. This table comes from immunoSEQ multiplex PCR, and its TCRdb copy is limited to in-frame clones, with some not included. The sample comprises 80,000 or so clones, over 60% of which are singletons, and 25% to 30% rests with the top ten. A word on this clone: As yet, its antigen is unknown.

Overall study results and limits: There were vaccine-associated CD4 TCRs across spike, dominant at 160-218 and 743-854.

The clonotype originates from an adult who received the MenACWY meningococcal vaccine as a control. The rearrangement links TRBV5-6 to TRBJ1-2; D may be TRBD1 (5 bases). Here the sequenced sample was peripheral blood, taken 28 days after the second dose of the MenACWY control vaccine. The CDR3 nucleotides are TGTGCCAGCAGCTCCAGGGCGAACTATGGCTACACCTTC. Amino acid sequence: CASSSRANYGYTF. The variable domain in full, with the rest retrieved from reference TRBV5-6 and TRBJ1-2, is DAGVTQSPTHLIKTRGQQVTLRCSPKSGHDTVSWYQQALGQGPQFIFQYYEEEERQRGNFPDRFSGHQFPNYSSELNVNALLLGDSALYLCASSSRANYGYTFGSGTRLTVV.